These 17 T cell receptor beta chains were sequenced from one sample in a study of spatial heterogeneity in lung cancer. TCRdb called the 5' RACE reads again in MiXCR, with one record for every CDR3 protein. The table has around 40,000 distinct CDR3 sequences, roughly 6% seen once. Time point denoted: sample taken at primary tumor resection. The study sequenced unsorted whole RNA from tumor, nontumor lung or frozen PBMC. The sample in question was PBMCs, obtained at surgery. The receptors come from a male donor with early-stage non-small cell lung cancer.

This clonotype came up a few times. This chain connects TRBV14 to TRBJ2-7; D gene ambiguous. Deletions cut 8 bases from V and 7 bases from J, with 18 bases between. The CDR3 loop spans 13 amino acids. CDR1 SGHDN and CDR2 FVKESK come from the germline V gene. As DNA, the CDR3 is TGTGCCAGCTCGACCCCGGGTTTGATGGAGCAGTACTTC. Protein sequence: CASSTPGLMEQYF.

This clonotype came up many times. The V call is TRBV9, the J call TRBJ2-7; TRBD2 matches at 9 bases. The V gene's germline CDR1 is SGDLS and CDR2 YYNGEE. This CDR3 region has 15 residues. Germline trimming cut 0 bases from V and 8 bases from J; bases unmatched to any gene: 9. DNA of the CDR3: TGTGCCAGCAGCGTAGATGGTCGAGCGGGGGGTAAGCAGTACTTC. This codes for CASSVDGRAGGKQYF.

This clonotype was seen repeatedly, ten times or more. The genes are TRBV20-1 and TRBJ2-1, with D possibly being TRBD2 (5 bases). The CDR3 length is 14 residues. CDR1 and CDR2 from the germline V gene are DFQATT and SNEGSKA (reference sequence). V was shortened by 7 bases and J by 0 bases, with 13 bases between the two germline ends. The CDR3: CSVQRPSSYNEQFF. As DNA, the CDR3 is TGCAGTGTCCAGCGGCCGAGCTCCTACAATGAGCAGTTCTTC.

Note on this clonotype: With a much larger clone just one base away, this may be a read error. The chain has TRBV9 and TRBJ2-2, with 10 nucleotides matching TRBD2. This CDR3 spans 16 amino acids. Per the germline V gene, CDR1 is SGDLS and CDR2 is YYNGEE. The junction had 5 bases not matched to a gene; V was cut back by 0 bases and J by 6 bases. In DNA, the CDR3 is TGTGCCAGCAGCGTAGGTTCAGCGGGGGGGCCCGGGGAGCTGTTTTTT. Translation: CASSVGSAGGPGELFF.

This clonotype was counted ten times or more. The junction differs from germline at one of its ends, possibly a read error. The CDR3 DNA reads TGTGCCAGCAATTTACAGGGAGGCACTGAAGCTTTCTTT. Its translation is CASNLQGGTEAFF. V and J are TRBV12-3 or TRBV12-4 and TRBJ1-1, with D possibly TRBD1 on 6 matching bases. This CDR3 contains 13 residues.

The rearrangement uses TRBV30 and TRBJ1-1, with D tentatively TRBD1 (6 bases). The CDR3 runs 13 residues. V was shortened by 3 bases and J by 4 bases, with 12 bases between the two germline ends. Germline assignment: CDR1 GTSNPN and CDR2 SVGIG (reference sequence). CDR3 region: CAWRNTGSTEAFF. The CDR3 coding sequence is TGTGCCTGGAGGAATACAGGGAGCACTGAAGCTTTCTTT.

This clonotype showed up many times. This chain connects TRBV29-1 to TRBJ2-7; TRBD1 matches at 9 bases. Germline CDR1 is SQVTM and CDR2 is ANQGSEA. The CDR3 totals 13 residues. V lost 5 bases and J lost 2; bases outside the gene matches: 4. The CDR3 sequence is CSVKGDRAYEQYF. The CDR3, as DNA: TGCAGCGTTAAAGGGGACAGGGCCTACGAGCAGTACTTC.

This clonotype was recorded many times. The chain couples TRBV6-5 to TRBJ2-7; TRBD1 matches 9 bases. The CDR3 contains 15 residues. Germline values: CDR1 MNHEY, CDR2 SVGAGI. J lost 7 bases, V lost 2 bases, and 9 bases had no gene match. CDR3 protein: CASSYTEQGAGEQYF. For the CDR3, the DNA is TGTGCCAGCAGTTACACGGAACAGGGGGCGGGGGAGCAGTACTTC.

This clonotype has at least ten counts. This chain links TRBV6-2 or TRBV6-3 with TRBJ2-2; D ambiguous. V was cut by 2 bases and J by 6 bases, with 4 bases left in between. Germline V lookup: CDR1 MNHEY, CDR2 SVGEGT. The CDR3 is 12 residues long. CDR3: CASSYRAGELFF. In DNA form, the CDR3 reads TGTGCCAGCAGTTACCGGGCCGGGGAGCTGTTTTTT.

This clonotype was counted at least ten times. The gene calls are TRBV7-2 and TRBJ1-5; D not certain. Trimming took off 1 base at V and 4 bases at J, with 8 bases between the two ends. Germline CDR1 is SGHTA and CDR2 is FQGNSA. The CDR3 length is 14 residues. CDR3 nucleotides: TGTGCCAGCAGCTTAGTTCCCGTTAATCAGCCCCAGCATTTT. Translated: CASSLVPVNQPQHF.

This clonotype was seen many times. CDR3 protein: CASSPGQGWAYEQYF. CDR3 nucleotides: TGTGCCAGCAGTCCGGGACAGGGGTGGGCTTACGAGCAGTACTTC. The chain couples TRBV6-5 to TRBJ2-7; 10 nucleotides match TRBD1. Germline V gene data show CDR1 as MNHEY and CDR2 as SVGAGI. V lost 5 bases, J lost 4 bases, and 8 bases stayed unmatched. The CDR3 spans 15 residues.

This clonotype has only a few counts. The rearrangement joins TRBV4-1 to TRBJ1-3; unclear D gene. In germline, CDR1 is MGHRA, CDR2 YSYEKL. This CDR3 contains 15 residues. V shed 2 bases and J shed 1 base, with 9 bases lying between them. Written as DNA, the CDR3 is TGCGCCAGCAGCCAACGGACGGAGTCTGGAAACACCATATATTTT. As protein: CASSQRTESGNTIYF.

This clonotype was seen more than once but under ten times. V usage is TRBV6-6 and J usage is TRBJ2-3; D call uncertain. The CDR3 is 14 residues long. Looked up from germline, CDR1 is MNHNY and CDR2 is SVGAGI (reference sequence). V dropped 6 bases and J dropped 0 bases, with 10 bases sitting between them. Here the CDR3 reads CASRILDSTDTQYF. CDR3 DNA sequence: TGTGCCAGCAGGATTTTGGATAGCACAGATACGCAGTATTTT.

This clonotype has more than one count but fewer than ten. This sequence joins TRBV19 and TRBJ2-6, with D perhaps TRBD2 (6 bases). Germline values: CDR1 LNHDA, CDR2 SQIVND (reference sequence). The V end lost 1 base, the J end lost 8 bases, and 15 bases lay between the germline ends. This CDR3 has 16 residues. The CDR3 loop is CASSIVGRTATNVLTF. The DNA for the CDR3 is TGTGCCAGTAGTATAGTAGGGAGGACGGCTACCAACGTCCTGACTTTC.

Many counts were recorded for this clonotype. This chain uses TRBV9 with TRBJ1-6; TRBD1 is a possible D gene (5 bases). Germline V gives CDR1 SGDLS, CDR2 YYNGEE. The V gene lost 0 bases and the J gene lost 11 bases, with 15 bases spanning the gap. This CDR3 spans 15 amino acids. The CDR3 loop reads CASSVEGQGVTPLHF. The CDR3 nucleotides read TGTGCCAGCAGCGTAGAGGGGCAGGGCGTTACACCCCTCCACTTT. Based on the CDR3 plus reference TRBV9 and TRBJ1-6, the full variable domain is DSGVTQTPKHLITATGQRVTLRCSPRSGDLSVYWYQQSLDQGLQFLIQYYNGEERAKGNILERFSAQQFPDLHSELNLSSLELGDSALYFCASSVEGQGVTPLHFGNGTRLTVT.

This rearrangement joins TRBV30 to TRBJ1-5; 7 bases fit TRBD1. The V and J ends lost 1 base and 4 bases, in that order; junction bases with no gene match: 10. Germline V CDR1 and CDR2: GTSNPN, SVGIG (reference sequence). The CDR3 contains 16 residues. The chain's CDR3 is CAWSGGPGGDNQPQHF. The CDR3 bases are TGTGCCTGGAGTGGGGGTCCAGGGGGGGATAATCAGCCCCAGCATTTT.

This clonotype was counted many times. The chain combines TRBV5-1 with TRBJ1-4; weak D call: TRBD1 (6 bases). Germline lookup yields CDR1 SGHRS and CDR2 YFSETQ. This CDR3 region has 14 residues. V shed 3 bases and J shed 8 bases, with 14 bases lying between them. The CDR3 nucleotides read TGCGCCAGCAGCTCTACAGTACAGGGCGAAAAACTGTTTTTT. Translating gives CASSSTVQGEKLFF.